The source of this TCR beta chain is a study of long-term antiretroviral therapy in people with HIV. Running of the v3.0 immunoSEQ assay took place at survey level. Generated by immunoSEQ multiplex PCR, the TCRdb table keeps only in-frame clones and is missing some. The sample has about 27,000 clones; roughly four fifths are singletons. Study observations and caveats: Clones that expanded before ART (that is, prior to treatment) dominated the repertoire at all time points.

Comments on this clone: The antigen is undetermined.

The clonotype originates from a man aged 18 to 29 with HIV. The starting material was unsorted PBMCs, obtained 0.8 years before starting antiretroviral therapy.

The CDR3 reads CASSPVQGESPLHF. The CDR3 bases are TGTGCCAGCAGCCCCGTCCAAGGGGAATCACCCCTCCACTTT. V gene TRBV7-9 combines with J gene TRBJ1-6, with D possibly matching TRBD1 (5 bases). Looked up from germline, CDR1 is SEHNR and CDR2 is FQNEAQ (reference sequence). CDR3 length equals 14 residues. The V gene lost 5 bases and the J gene lost 10 bases, with 15 bases spanning the gap.